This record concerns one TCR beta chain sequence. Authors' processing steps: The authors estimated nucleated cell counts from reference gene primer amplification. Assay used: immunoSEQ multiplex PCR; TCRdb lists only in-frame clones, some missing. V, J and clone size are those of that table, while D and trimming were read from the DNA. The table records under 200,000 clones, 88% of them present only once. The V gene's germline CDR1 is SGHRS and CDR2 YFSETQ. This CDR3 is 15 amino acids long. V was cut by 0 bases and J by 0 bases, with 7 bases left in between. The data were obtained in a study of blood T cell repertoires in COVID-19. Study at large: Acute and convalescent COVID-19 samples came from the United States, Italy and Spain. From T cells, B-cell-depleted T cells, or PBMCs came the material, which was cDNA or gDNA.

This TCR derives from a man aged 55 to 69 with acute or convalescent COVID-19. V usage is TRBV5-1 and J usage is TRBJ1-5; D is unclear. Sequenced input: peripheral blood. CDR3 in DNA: TGCGCCAGCAGCTTGGAAGCGGATAGCAATCAGCCCCAGCATTTT. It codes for CASSLEADSNQPQHF. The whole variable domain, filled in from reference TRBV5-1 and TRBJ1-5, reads KAGVTQTPRYLIKTRGQQVTLSCSPISGHRSVSWYQQTPGQGLQFLFEYFSETQRNKGNFPGRFSGRQFSNSRSEMNVSTLELGDSALYLCASSLEADSNQPQHFGDGTRLSIL.